This paragraph covers one T cell receptor (beta chain) sequence. Its antigen is unknown. The CDR3 is 11 residues long. Germline V gives CDR1 GTSNPN, CDR2 SVGIG (reference sequence). With 8 bases clipped from V and 5 bases from J, the junction kept 4 bases outside the gene matches. This record belongs to a study of T cells in Graves' hyperthyroidism and ophthalmopathy. Overall study results and limits: The majority of expanded thyroid clonotypes above 0.001 also appeared in blood.

The diagnoses drew upon clinical symptoms, serum thyroxine and TRAb, thyroid ultrasound and orbital computed tomography. It was 10 ml of fresh peripheral blood that supplied the PBMCs. RNA transcripts gave rise to amplified TCR beta CDR3 regions. HTBI primers drove first-round RT-PCR of the TCR CDR3. MiXCR, run by TCRdb on the multiplex PCR reads, gives a single entry per CDR3 protein. The sample holds about 250,000 distinct CDR3 sequences, roughly a quarter seen once. The source is a woman aged 40 to 50 with Graves' ophthalmopathy. The chain recombines TRBV30 with TRBJ1-1; 8 nucleotides match TRBD1. What was sequenced was blood. The CDR3 DNA is TGTGCCCAGGGGGCGCGGACTGAAGCTTTCTTT. Translating it yields CAQGARTEAFF.